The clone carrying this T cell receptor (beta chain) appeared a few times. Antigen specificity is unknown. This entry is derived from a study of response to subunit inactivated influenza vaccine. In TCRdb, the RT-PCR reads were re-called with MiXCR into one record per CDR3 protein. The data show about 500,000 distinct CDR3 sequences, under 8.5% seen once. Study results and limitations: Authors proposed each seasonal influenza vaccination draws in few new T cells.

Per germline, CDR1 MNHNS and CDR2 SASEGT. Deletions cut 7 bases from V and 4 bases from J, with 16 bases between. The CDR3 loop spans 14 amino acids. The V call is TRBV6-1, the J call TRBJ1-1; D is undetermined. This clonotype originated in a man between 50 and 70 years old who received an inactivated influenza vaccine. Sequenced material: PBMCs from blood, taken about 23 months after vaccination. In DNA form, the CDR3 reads TGTGCCAGCACCTCGACCAGTCTGAGCACTGAAGCTTTCTTT. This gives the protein CASTSTSLSTEAFF.